This TCR beta chain was sequenced in a study of human T cells and chemical hapten exposure. Study at large: Patients, predominantly female, presented with alopecia areata, totalis or universalis.

Each CDR3 protein gets one entry after TCRdb re-called the RACE reads with MiXCR. The table lists fewer than 200,000 distinct CDR3 sequences, more than 20% of them singletons. Study-level findings and limits: DPC sensitization left the count of TCRs above 1 in 1000 unchanged.

As regards this clonotype: The antigen remains undetermined.

As for time point: patch test 1, 2 weeks after DPC sensitization. Treatment in this sample: therapeutic diphenylcyclopropenone sensitization with weekly scalp DPC. Whole blood that had not been fractionated was the source of extracted total RNA. CDR1 is DFQATT and CDR2 is SNEGSKA in the germline V gene (reference sequence). V lost 3 bases and J 3 bases, leaving 15 bases between the germline ends. CDR3 length: 15 residues. The chain employs TRBV20-1 and TRBJ2-1; D uncertain. This TCR was sampled from a woman aged 45-65 years with alopecia areata. Some clones in this sample may be carry-over from other donors' samples. Sequenced here: whole blood, sampled in connection with sensitization to the hapten diphenylcyclopropenone (DPC). CDR3 in DNA: TGCAGTGCTAGGAGGCCAAACCCGATCTACAATGAGCAGTTCTTC. This translates into CSARRPNPIYNEQFF.